These T cell receptor beta chains were read from a single sample in a study of blood T cells in healthy people across ages. MiXCR, applied by TCRdb to the 5' RACE reads, yields one record per CDR3 protein. The sample contains fewer than 2,000,000 distinct CDR3 sequences, about 31% of which appear only once. Sequencing was carried out using blood. The receptors were gathered from a woman in her thirties in good health. CDR3s include the opening cysteine and the closing phenylalanine or tryptophan. A D gene is named only where the DNA matches it firmly. Clone sizes are given selectively: once, few, many, or a class where the clone is expanded.

clone size,V gene,J gene,D gene,CDR3 length,CDR3 protein,CDR3 DNA
few,TRBV19,TRBJ2-7,-,16,CASSFTSLQSTYEQYF,TGTGCCAGTAGTTTCACTAGCCTTCAATCGACCTACGAGCAGTACTTC
few,TRBV5-1,TRBJ2-7,TRBD2,15,CASSLVSGGTYEQYF,TGCGCCAGCAGCTTGGTATCGGGAGGGACCTACGAGCAGTACTTC
-,TRBV20-1,TRBJ2-7,TRBD2,13,CSAWGRDIYEQYF,TGCAGTGCGTGGGGGAGGGATATATACGAGCAGTACTTC
-,TRBV3-1,TRBJ2-6,TRBD1,17,CASSQEVGGAWANVLTF,TGTGCCAGCAGCCAAGAGGTAGGGGGCGCCTGGGCCAACGTCCTGACTTTC
once,TRBV14,TRBJ2-1,TRBD2,16,CASSQVGWRGGNEQFF,TGTGCCAGCAGCCAAGTGGGTTGGCGGGGGGGAAATGAGCAGTTCTTC
few,TRBV4-1,TRBJ2-4,-,17,CASSLQVLRIAKNIQYF,TGCGCCAGCAGCCTACAGGTTCTCCGGATAGCCAAAAACATTCAGTACTTC
few,TRBV12-3/TRBV12-4,TRBJ1-5,TRBD1,14,CASSLTGDPQPQHF,TGTGCCAGCAGTTTGACAGGGGATCCTCAGCCCCAGCATTTT
few,TRBV5-1,TRBJ2-3,-,14,CASSFDSTTDTQYF,TGCGCCAGCAGCTTTGACAGTACCACAGATACGCAGTATTTT
few,TRBV20-1,TRBJ2-1,-,17,CSARDGARDKGSNEQFF,TGCAGTGCTAGAGATGGGGCCCGGGACAAAGGAAGCAATGAGCAGTTCTTC
-,TRBV20-1,TRBJ2-7,-,14,CSAGLDPSSYEQYF,TGCAGTGCTGGGCTTGACCCCTCCTCCTACGAGCAGTACTTC
-,TRBV5-1,TRBJ2-3,TRBD2,17,CASSLSPIAGETDTQYF,TGCGCCAGCAGCTTGTCTCCTATAGCGGGAGAAACAGATACGCAGTATTTT
few,TRBV5-1,TRBJ2-5,TRBD1,15,CASSLGQEPEGTQYF,TGCGCCAGCAGCCTTGGACAGGAACCTGAAGGGACCCAGTACTTC
few,TRBV9,TRBJ1-1,TRBD1,15,CASSGRTGSYTEAFF,TGTGCCAGCAGCGGTCGGACAGGGAGTTACACTGAAGCTTTCTTT
-,TRBV11-1,TRBJ1-2,-,14,CASSLSGDSYGYTF,TGTGCCAGCAGCTTAAGCGGAGATAGCTATGGCTACACCTTC
-,TRBV27,TRBJ2-2,TRBD1,15,CASSRLDRVTGELFF,TGTGCCAGCAGCCGGTTGGACAGGGTCACCGGGGAGCTGTTTTTT
few,TRBV20-1,TRBJ1-5,TRBD1,14,CSARSTGFDQPQHF,TGCAGTGCTAGATCGACAGGGTTTGATCAGCCCCAGCATTTT
-,TRBV20-1,TRBJ2-7,-,15,CSAVDRRDNSYEQYF,TGCAGTGCTGTGGATCGCCGGGACAACTCCTACGAGCAGTACTTC
few,TRBV7-9,TRBJ2-7,-,15,CASSLSPAGLKEQYF,TGTGCCAGCAGCTTATCCCCCGCGGGGTTGAAGGAGCAGTACTTC
many,TRBV7-3,TRBJ2-5,TRBD1,14,CASSLTGQGETQYF,TGTGCCAGCAGCTTAACGGGACAGGGGGAGACCCAGTACTTC
few,TRBV11-2,TRBJ2-7,-,15,CASSKRAAEGYEQYF,TGTGCCAGCAGCAAGAGGGCGGCTGAAGGCTACGAGCAGTACTTC
many,TRBV27,TRBJ2-7,TRBD1,14,CASSLGTGEYEQYF,TGTGCCAGCAGTTTAGGGACAGGGGAATACGAGCAGTACTTC
-,TRBV19,TRBJ1-2,-,12,CASSIPQGGYTF,TGTGCCAGTAGTATCCCCCAAGGAGGCTACACCTTC
-,TRBV6-6,TRBJ2-5,-,13,CASSYSQDPYKYF,TGTGCCAGCAGTTACAGCCAAGATCCATATAAGTACTTC
-,TRBV20-1,TRBJ2-7,-,14,CSANKKRGSYEQYF,TGCAGTGCTAATAAGAAGAGAGGGTCCTACGAGCAGTACTTC